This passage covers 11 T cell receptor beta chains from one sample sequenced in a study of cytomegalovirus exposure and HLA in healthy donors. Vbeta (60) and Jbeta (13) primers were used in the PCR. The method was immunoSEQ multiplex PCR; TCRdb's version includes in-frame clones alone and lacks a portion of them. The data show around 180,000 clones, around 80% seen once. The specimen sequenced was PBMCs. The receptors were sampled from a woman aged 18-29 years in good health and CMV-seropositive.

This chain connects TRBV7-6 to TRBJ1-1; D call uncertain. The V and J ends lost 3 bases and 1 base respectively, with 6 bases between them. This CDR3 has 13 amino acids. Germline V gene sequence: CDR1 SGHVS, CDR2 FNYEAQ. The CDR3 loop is CASSLGRNTEAFF. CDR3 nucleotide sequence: TGTGCCAGCAGCTTGGGGAGGAACACTGAAGCTTTCTTT.

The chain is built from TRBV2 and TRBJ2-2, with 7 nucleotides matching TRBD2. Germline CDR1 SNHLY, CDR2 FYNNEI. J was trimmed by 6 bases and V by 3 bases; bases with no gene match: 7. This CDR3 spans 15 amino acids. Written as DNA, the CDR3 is TGTGCCAGCAGTGATCGCGGGGGATGGGCCGGGGAGCTGTTTTTT. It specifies CASSDRGGWAGELFF.

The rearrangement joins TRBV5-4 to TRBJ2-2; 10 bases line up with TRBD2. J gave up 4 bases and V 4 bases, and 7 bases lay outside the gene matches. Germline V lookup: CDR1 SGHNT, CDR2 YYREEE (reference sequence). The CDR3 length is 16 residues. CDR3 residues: CASSPQRGGFTGELFF. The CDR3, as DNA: TGTGCCAGCAGCCCCCAGCGGGGGGGCTTCACCGGGGAGCTGTTTTTT. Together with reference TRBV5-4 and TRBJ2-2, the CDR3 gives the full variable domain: ETGVTQSPTHLIKTRGQQVTLRCSSQSGHNTVSWYQQALGQGPQFIFQYYREEENGRGNFPPRFSGLQFPNYSSELNVNALELDDSALYLCASSPQRGGFTGELFFGEGSRLTVL.

In DNA form, the CDR3 reads TGTGCCAGCAGCCCTCGCAAGGGACAGGGCGACACTGAAGCTTTCTTT. Amino acid sequence: CASSPRKGQGDTEAFF. The chain combines TRBV9 with TRBJ1-1, with TRBD1 matching 9 bases. This CDR3 spans 16 amino acids. J gave up 3 bases and V 4 bases, and 10 bases lay outside the gene matches. The germline V gene encodes CDR1 SGDLS and CDR2 YYNGEE.

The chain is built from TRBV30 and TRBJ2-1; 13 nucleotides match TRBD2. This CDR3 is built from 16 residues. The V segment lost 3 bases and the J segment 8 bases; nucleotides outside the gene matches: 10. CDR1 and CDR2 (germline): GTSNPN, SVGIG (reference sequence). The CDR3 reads CAWRNFGLAGADEQFF. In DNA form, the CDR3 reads TGTGCCTGGAGGAATTTCGGACTAGCGGGGGCCGATGAGCAGTTCTTC.

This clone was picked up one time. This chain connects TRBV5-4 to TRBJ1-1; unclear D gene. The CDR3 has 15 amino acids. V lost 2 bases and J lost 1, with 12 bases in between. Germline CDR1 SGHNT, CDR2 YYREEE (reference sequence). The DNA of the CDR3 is TGTGCCAGCAGCTTAGTACGGGGATCGAACACTGAAGCTTTCTTT. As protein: CASSLVRGSNTEAFF.

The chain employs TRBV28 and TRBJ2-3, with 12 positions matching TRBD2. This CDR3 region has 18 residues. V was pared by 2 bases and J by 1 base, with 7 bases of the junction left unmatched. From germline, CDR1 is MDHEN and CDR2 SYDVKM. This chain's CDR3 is CASSLELASGGGTDTQYF. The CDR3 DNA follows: TGTGCCAGCAGTTTAGAATTAGCTAGCGGGGGGGGCACAGATACGCAGTATTTT.

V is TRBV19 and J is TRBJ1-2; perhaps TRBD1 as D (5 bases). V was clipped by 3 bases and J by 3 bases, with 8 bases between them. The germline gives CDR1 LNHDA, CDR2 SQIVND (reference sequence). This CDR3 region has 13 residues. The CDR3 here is CASSIGGDYGYTF. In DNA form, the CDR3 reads TGTGCCAGTAGTATTGGGGGGGACTATGGCTACACCTTC.

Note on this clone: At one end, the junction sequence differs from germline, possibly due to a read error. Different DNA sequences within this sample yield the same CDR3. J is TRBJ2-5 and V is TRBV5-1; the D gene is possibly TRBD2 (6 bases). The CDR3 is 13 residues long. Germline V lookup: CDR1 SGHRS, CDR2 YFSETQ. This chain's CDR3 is CASREGLQETQYF. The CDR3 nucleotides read TGCGCTAGCAGAGAGGGACTGCAAGAGACCCAGTACTTC. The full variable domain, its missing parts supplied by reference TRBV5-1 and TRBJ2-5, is KAGVTQTPRYLIKTRGQQVTLSCSPISGHRSVSWYQQTPGQGLQFLFEYFSETQRNKGNFPGRFSGRQFSNSRSEMNVSTLELGDSALYLCASREGLQETQYFGPGTRLLVL.

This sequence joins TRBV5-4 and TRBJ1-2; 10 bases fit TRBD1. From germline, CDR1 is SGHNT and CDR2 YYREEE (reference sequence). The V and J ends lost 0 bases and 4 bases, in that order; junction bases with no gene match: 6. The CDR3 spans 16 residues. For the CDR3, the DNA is TGTGCCAGCAGCTTGGCGACAGGGGGCGGTGGCTATGGCTACACCTTC. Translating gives CASSLATGGGGYGYTF.

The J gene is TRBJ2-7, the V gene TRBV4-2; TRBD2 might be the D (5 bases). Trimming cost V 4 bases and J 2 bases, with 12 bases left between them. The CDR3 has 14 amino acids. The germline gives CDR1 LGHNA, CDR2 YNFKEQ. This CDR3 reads CASSPTEVAYEQYF. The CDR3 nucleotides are TGTGCCAGCAGCCCCACGGAGGTGGCCTACGAGCAGTACTTC.